The 5 T cell receptor beta chains in this list originate from one sample, sequenced in a study of T cells expressing NK-cell markers. TCRdb reprocessed the 5' RACE reads and stores each CDR3 protein as one record, lacking DNA. The sample table includes 500,000 to 700,000 distinct CDR3 sequences. The source material was blood T cells: a sorted CD56 or NKG2C T cell subset, CD4+ or CD8+ T cells, or bulk PBMC T cells (not recorded which). The receptors here all came from a man younger than 35 in good health.

This rearrangement joins TRBV20-1 to TRBJ2-4. CDR1 is DFQATT and CDR2 is SNEGSKA in the germline V gene (reference sequence). This CDR3 is 15 amino acids long. The CDR3 is CSARVTGVAKNIQYF.

The chain uses TRBV5-1 and TRBJ2-2; TCRdb outputs TRBD2, but without DNA this stays unchecked. The germline V gene has CDR1 SGHRS and CDR2 YFSETQ. The CDR3 loop spans 18 amino acids. The CDR3: CASSLLEGSHPNTGELFF.

The chain couples TRBV18 to TRBJ2-7; TCRdb picks TRBD2, but there is no DNA to check that call. CDR1 and CDR2 from the germline V gene are KGHSH and LQKENI. The CDR3 has 16 residues. CDR3 residues: CASSEPGDSLVFEQYF. The whole variable domain, remainder taken from reference TRBV18 and TRBJ2-7, is NAGVMQNPRHLVRRRGQEARLRCSPMKGHSHVYWYRQLPEEGLKFMVYLQKENIIDESGMPKERFSAEFPKEGPSILRIQQVVRGDSAAYFCASSEPGDSLVFEQYFGPGTRLTVT.

This chain uses TRBV11-3 with TRBJ2-1; the TRBD2 assignment by TCRdb is unverifiable without DNA. This CDR3 comprises 15 residues. CDR1 and CDR2 (germline): SGHNT, YENEEA. This chain's CDR3 is CASSLKAGVYNEQFF. Looking up the rest from reference TRBV11-3 and TRBJ2-1 gives the full variable domain: EAGVVQSPRYKIIEKKQPVAFWCNPISGHNTLYWYLQNLGQGPELLIRYENEEAVDDSQLPKDRFSAERLKGVDSTLKIQPAELGDSAVYLCASSLKAGVYNEQFFGPGTRLTVL.

This sequence joins TRBV5-1 and TRBJ2-1; TCRdb designates TRBD2, a call that cannot be tested without DNA. This CDR3 has 16 residues. Germline V gene sequence: CDR1 SGHRS, CDR2 YFSETQ. CDR3 sequence reads: CASRRTSGSFSYEQFF.